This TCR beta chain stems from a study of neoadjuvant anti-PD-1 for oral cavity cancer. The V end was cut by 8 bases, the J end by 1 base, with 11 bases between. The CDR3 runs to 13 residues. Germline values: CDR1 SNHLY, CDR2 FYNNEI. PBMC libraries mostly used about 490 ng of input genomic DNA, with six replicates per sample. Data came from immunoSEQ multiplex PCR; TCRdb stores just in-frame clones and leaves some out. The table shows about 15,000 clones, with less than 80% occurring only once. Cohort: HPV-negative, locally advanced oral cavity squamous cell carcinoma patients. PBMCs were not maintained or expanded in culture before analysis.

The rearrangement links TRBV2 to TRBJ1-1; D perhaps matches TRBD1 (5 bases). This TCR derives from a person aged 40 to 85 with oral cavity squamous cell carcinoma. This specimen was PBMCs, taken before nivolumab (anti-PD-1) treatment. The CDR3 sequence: CASGYGANTEAFF. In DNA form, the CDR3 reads TGTGCCAGCGGATACGGGGCGAACACTGAAGCTTTCTTT.